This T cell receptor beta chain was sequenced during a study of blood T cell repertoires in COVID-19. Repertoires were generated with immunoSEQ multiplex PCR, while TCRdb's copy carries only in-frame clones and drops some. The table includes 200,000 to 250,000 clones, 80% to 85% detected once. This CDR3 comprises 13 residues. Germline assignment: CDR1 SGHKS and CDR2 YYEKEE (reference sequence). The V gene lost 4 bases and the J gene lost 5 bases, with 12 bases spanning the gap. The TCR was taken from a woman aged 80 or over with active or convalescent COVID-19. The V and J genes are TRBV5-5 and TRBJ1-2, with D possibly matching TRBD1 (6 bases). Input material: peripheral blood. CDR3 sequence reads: CASSPQGYYGYTF. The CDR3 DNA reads TGTGCCAGCAGCCCACAGGGCTATTATGGCTACACCTTC. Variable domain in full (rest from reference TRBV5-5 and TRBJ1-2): DAGVTQSPTHLIKTRGQQVTLRCSPISGHKSVSWYQQVLGQGPQFIFQYYEKEERGRGNFPDRFSARQFPNYSSELNVNALLLGDSALYLCASSPQGYYGYTFGSGTRLTVV.